The clone carrying this TCR beta chain was recorded many times. Its antigen is unknown. Germline lookup yields CDR1 DFQATT and CDR2 SNEGSKA (reference sequence). The germline V and J ends were trimmed by 5 bases and 2 bases, with 16 bases remaining between them. The CDR3 has 15 residues. The data are from a study of breast tumors, draining lymph nodes, adjacent tissues. General study findings and limits: The lymph node origin of tumor T cells was framed as consistent with a hypothesis, not demonstrated. Most tumor T cells seemingly derive from lymph node, then expand in tumor. Luminal-like breast cancer showed significantly greater tumor-nontumor repertoire similarity than basal-like breast cancer did. Compared with lymph nodes, tumors were less diverse; compared with nontumor tissue, more.

MiXCR was run by TCRdb on the multiplex PCR reads, yielding one entry per CDR3 protein. The sample has about 230,000 distinct CDR3 sequences, roughly 32% seen once. The lymph nodes were axillary draining lymph nodes from breast cancer patients. The sequencing sample was made of axillary lymph node tissue. This receptor was obtained from a female donor with breast cancer. Some clones in this sample may be carry-over from other donors' samples. The chain joins TRBV20-1 to TRBJ1-3; a possible D gene is TRBD1 (6 bases). The CDR3 sequence: CSASRNQGPGNTIYF. CDR3 DNA: TGCAGTGCTTCCCGCAACCAGGGGCCTGGAAACACCATATATTTT.